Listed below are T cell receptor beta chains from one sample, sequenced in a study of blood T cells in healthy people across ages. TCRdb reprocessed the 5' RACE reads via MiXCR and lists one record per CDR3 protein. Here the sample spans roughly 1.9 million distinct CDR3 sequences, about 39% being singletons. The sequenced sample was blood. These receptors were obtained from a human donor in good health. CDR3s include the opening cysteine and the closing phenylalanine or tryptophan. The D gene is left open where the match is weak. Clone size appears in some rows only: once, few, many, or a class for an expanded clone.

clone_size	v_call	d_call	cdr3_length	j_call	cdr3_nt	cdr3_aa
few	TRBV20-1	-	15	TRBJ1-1	TGCAGTGCTAGTCTGGGTAGGAGGGAGTTTACTGAAGCTTTCTTT	CSASLGRREFTEAFF
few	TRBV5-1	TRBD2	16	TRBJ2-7	TGCGCCAGCAGCTTGGGGCTAGGGAGGGACGCCTACGAGCAGTACTTC	CASSLGLGRDAYEQYF
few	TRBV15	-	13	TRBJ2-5	TGTGCCACCAGCAGCCGGGACAAAGAGACCCAGTACTTC	CATSSRDKETQYF
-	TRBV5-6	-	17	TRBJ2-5	TGTGCCAGCAGTTTGGTTTTGGAGCAGGGGTGGGGAGAGACCCAGTACTTC	CASSLVLEQGWGETQYF
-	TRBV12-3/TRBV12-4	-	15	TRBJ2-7	TGTGCCAGCAGTTTAGCGCTTTCTAGAGGGTACGAGCAGTACTTC	CASSLALSRGYEQYF
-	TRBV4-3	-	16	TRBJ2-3	TGCGCCAGCAGCCAAGATGCCAGTCGGGGAATAGGCACGCAGTATTTT	CASSQDASRGIGTQYF
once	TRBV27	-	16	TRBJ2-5	TGTGCCAGCAGTTTGGGGGCAGGGAGCGCGCGGGAGACCCAGTACTTC	CASSLGAGSARETQYF
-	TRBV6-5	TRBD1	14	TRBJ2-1	TGTGCCAGCAGATCGGGACAGGTTAAGGATGAGCAGTTCTTC	CASRSGQVKDEQFF
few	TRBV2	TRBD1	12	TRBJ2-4	TGTGCCAGCATGACCAGGGGGAACATTCAGTACTTC	CASMTRGNIQYF
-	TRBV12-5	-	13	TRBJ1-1	TGTGCTAGTGGTCTGGCGGGAGGTGTTGAAGCTTTCTTT	CASGLAGGVEAFF
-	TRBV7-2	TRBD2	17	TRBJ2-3	TGTGCCAGCAGCCCCGGGACTAGCGGGGAGGCGACAGATACGCAGTATTTT	CASSPGTSGEATDTQYF
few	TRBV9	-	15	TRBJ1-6	TGTGCCAGCAGCGTAGATAGGGGCCATAATTCACCCCTCCACTTT	CASSVDRGHNSPLHF
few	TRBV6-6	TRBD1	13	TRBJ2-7	TGTGCCACGAAGGGACAGAACCCCTACGAGCAGTACTTC	CATKGQNPYEQYF
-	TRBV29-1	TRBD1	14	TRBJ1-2	TGCAGCGTGTTTACAGGGGCCCGGGACTATGGCTACACCTTC	CSVFTGARDYGYTF
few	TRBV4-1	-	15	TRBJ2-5	TGCGCCAGCAGCTTCAGGGGGGGGCACCAAGAGACCCAGTACTTC	CASSFRGGHQETQYF
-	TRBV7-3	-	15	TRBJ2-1	TGTGCCAGCAGCTTAGGTCGTAGTCCGCCGAATGAGCAGTTCTTC	CASSLGRSPPNEQFF
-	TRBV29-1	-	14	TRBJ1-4	TGCAGCGTTAGTCTGGGAGCAACTAATGAAAAACTGTTTTTT	CSVSLGATNEKLFF
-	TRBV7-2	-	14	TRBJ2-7	TGTGCCAGCAGCGTACAGGGTCAGGGCTACGAGCAGTACTTC	CASSVQGQGYEQYF
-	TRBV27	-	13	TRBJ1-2	TGTGCCAGCAGTGCCTATTTTAGAGAAGGCTACACCTTC	CASSAYFREGYTF
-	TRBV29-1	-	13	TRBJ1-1	TGCAGCGTTGGGGAGGGAGTACACACTGAAGCTTTCTTT	CSVGEGVHTEAFF
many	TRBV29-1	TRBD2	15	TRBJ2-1	TGCAGCGTTGAAGAAGATCTAGCGGGCCGGGGTGAGCAGTTCTTC	CSVEEDLAGRGEQFF
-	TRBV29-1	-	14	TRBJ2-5	TGCAGCGTTGAATCCGCCTCCGAGGGGGAGACCCAGTACTTC	CSVESASEGETQYF
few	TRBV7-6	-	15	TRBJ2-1	TGTGCCAGCAGCTTAGATACGGGACGTCTGAATGAGCAGTTCTTC	CASSLDTGRLNEQFF
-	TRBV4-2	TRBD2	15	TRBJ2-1	TGTGCCAGCAGCCAAGTTTCGGGGGGGCGCAATGAGCAGTTCTTC	CASSQVSGGRNEQFF
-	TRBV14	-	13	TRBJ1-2	TGTGCCAGCAGCCAAACAGGGTACTATGGCTACACCTTC	CASSQTGYYGYTF
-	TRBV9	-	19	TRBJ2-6	TGTGCCAGCAGCGTAGTAGGGGGAGGGCCAAGCTCTGGGGCCAACGTCCTGACTTTC	CASSVVGGGPSSGANVLTF
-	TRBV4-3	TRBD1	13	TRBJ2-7	TGCGCCAGCAGCAGAACAGGGGTGAACGAGCAGTACTTC	CASSRTGVNEQYF
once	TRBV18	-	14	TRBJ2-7	TGTGCCAGCTCACCGATCGCGGACTCCTACGAGCAGTACTTC	CASSPIADSYEQYF
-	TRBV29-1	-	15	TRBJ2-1	TGCAGCGTCGAGGTTGGCAGGGACGAATACAATGAGCAGTTCTTC	CSVEVGRDEYNEQFF
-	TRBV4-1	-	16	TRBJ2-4	TGCGCCAGCAGCCAAGTGGGCCGGCTAGCCAAAAACATTCAGTACTTC	CASSQVGRLAKNIQYF
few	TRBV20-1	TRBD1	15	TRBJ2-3	TGCAGTGCTACCATGGGACAGCTACATCAAGATACGCAGTATTTT	CSATMGQLHQDTQYF
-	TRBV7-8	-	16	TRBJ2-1	TGTGCAAGCAGCTTCAGGCTGTCAATTGCCAAAGAGACCCAGTTCTTC	CASSFRLSIAKETQFF
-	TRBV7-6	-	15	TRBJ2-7	TGTGCCAGCAGCTTAGTAGAGGGCCCCCCCTACGAGCAGTACTTC	CASSLVEGPPYEQYF
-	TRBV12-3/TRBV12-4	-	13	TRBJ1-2	TGTGCCAGCAGAGAGACAGCGCAGAGGGGCTACACCTTC	CASRETAQRGYTF
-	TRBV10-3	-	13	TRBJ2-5	TGTGCCATCAGTCGGTCCCCCCAAGAGACCCAGTACTTC	CAISRSPQETQYF
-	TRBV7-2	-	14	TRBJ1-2	TGTGCCAGCAGCTTAGTTCTAATGAACTATGGCTACACCTTC	CASSLVLMNYGYTF
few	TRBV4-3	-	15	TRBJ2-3	TGCGCCAGCAGCCAAGAGGGGGTCCCCACAGATACGCAGTATTTT	CASSQEGVPTDTQYF
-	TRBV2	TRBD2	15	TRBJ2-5	TGTGCCAGCAGTGATCGCCTAGCGGACCAAGAGACCCAGTACTTC	CASSDRLADQETQYF
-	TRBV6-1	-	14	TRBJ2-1	TGTGCCAACAGTGGACAAGGCTCCTACAATGAGCAGTTCTTC	CANSGQGSYNEQFF
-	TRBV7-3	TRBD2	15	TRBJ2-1	TGTGCCAGCAGCCCCGGACTAGCGGGGTGGTGGGCTCGGTTCTTC	CASSPGLAGWWARFF
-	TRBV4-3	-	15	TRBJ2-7	TGCGCCAGCAGCCAAGAAAAAGGCAGGGTCTACGAGCAGTACTTC	CASSQEKGRVYEQYF